Below are 27 T cell receptor beta chains sequenced from a single sample in a study of T cell responses to AZD1222 COVID-19 vaccine. Sequencing was performed with immunoSEQ multiplex PCR; in TCRdb, only in-frame clones are kept and a portion is missing. The sample carries roughly 78,000 clones, around four fifths recorded once. This material consisted of peripheral blood, taken on day 0 of AZD1222 vaccination. The receptors shown here come from an adult in good health.

This clone was seen a few times. The chain combines TRBV5-6 with TRBJ1-3; D is ambiguous. Per the germline V gene, CDR1 is SGHDT and CDR2 is YYEEEE. The CDR3 contains 12 residues. V lost 4 bases and J 4 bases, leaving 6 bases between the germline ends. The CDR3 nucleotides are TGTGCCAGCAGCCTAAGAGGAAACACCATATATTTT. Its protein is CASSLRGNTIYF.

The chain combines TRBV19 with TRBJ1-4; D is uncertain. Germline CDR1 and CDR2: LNHDA and SQIVND (reference sequence). V was cut by 3 bases and J by 8 bases, with 13 bases left in between. The CDR3 runs to 14 residues. The CDR3 sequence is CASSMQSAAEKLFF. For the CDR3, the DNA is TGTGCCAGTAGTATGCAGTCGGCGGCGGAAAAACTGTTTTTT.

V is TRBV12-5 and J is TRBJ2-2; TRBD2 matches at 12 bases. J gave up 5 bases and V 5 bases, and 3 bases lay outside the gene matches. The CDR3 runs 15 residues. The germline V gene encodes CDR1 LGHNT and CDR2 FRNRAP. CDR3 DNA: TGTGCTAGTGGTCCGACTAGCGGGAGTACCGGGGAGCTGTTTTTT. This encodes CASGPTSGSTGELFF.

This clone was counted once. The rearrangement links TRBV7-2 to TRBJ2-3; 8 bases align to TRBD2. The CDR3 is 15 residues long. Germline assignment: CDR1 SGHTA and CDR2 FQGNSA. V lost 5 bases and J lost 3; bases outside the gene matches: 7. As DNA, the CDR3 is TGTGCCAGCAGCGGGGCCGGGAGGGCTACAGATACGCAGTATTTT. Protein sequence: CASSGAGRATDTQYF.

V gene TRBV19 combines with J gene TRBJ1-1; 7 positions agree with TRBD1. Germline V gene data show CDR1 as LNHDA and CDR2 as SQIVND (reference sequence). Trimming cost V 4 bases and J 5 bases; bases outside gene matches: 4. The CDR3 extends over 13 amino acids. The CDR3 spells CASSSDRVTEAFF. DNA for the CDR3: TGTGCCAGTAGTAGCGACAGGGTTACTGAAGCTTTCTTT.

The chain recombines TRBV4-2 with TRBJ1-2, with no clear D. V lost 0 bases and J lost 0, with 8 bases in between. Germline V gene sequence: CDR1 LGHNA, CDR2 YNFKEQ. The length of the CDR3 is 15 residues. The CDR3 reads CASSQEGLANYGYTF. The DNA of the CDR3 is TGTGCCAGCAGCCAAGAAGGGTTAGCTAACTATGGCTACACCTTC.

J is TRBJ1-3 and V is TRBV11-2; a possible D gene is TRBD1 (6 bases). The V and J ends lost 1 base and 4 bases respectively, with 14 bases between them. Germline V gene lookup returns CDR1 SGHAT and CDR2 FQNNGV. The CDR3 runs to 16 residues. DNA for the CDR3: TGTGCCAGCAGCTTAGGGGTCGGGGGGCGAGGAAACACCATATATTTT. Its protein product is CASSLGVGGRGNTIYF.

The chain uses TRBV6-5 and TRBJ1-2; TRBD1 agrees at 10 bases. V lost 7 bases, J lost 5 bases, and 10 bases stayed unmatched. Germline V lookup: CDR1 MNHEY, CDR2 SVGAGI. The CDR3 has 15 amino acids. The CDR3 coding sequence is TGTGCCAGCACCCCGGCCGGGACAGGGGCTTATGGCTACACCTTC. Translation: CASTPAGTGAYGYTF.

The V and J genes are TRBV7-2 and TRBJ2-6; D possibly corresponds to TRBD2 (5 bases). Between the trimmed V and J ends, which lost 0 bases and 9 bases, there was a span of 12 bases. This CDR3 has 15 amino acids. Germline-derived CDR1 and CDR2 are SGHTA and FQGNSA. The CDR3 here is CASSLARAGYNVLTF. The CDR3 DNA reads as TGTGCCAGCAGCTTAGCAAGGGCGGGTTACAACGTCCTGACTTTC.

The sample holds one count of this clone. The chain employs TRBV9 and TRBJ2-1, with 8 bases matching TRBD2. This CDR3 has 19 amino acids. J gave up 5 bases and V 0 bases, and 16 bases lay outside the gene matches. Germline values: CDR1 SGDLS, CDR2 YYNGEE. CDR3 in amino acids: CASSVGDGWGAGGNNEQFF. The DNA of the CDR3 is TGTGCCAGCAGCGTAGGGGATGGTTGGGGCGCGGGGGGTAACAATGAGCAGTTCTTC.

The V and J genes are TRBV14 and TRBJ2-7; TRBD2 aligns across 8 bases. V shed 2 bases, J shed 7 bases, and the junction held 10 bases outside the gene matches. The CDR3 covers 15 residues. Per the germline V gene, CDR1 is SGHDN and CDR2 is FVKESK. CDR3 sequence: CASSQRTSGRGEQYF. In nucleotides, the CDR3 is TGTGCCAGCAGCCAAAGAACAAGCGGGAGAGGAGAGCAGTACTTC.

The chain links TRBV5-1 to TRBJ1-1, with D perhaps matching TRBD1 (6 bases). Trimming took 3 bases from V and 1 from J, leaving 10 bases between them. Germline loops: CDR1 SGHRS, CDR2 YFSETQ. CDR3 length equals 14 residues. The CDR3 DNA follows: TGCGCCAGCAGCTCCTTAGGGGGGAACACTGAAGCTTTCTTT. Translated: CASSSLGGNTEAFF.

The V and J genes are TRBV27 and TRBJ1-2; TRBD1 is a possible D gene (5 bases). This CDR3 has 14 amino acids. Trimming took 7 bases from V and 4 from J, leaving 16 bases between them. Per the germline V gene, CDR1 is MNHEY and CDR2 is SMNVEV (reference sequence). CDR3 amino acids: CASTPAGPSYGYTF. For the CDR3, the DNA is TGTGCCAGCACCCCGGCAGGGCCCTCCTATGGCTACACCTTC.

V gene TRBV2 combines with J gene TRBJ2-3; weak D call: TRBD2 (6 bases). CDR1 is SNHLY, CDR2 FYNNEI, per germline. CDR3 length: 17 amino acids. V gave up 0 bases and J gave up 4 bases, with 17 bases separating them. The CDR3 reads CASSEAGWEEGPDTQYF. In nucleotides, the CDR3 is TGTGCCAGCAGTGAAGCAGGGTGGGAGGAGGGACCAGATACGCAGTATTTT.

The chain is built from TRBV7-3 and TRBJ1-2; D may be TRBD1 (5 bases). The germline V gene has CDR1 SGHTA and CDR2 FQGTGA. Trimming pared 1 base from V and 8 bases from J, leaving 17 bases between. There are 15 residues in the CDR3. CDR3 DNA sequence: TGTGCCAGCAGCTTAAATACAGGCCGACCTAAAGGCTACACCTTC. This encodes CASSLNTGRPKGYTF.

This clone was seen only a few times. The CDR3 spells CASSKCEGVYNEQFF. CDR3 sequence (DNA): TGTGCCAGCAGCAAATGTGAGGGAGTCTACAATGAGCAGTTCTTC. The rearrangement joins TRBV21-1 to TRBJ2-1; the D call in the table, TRBD2, was not verified against the DNA. TRBV21-1 corresponds to a pseudogene. This CDR3 has 15 residues.

The chain has TRBV2 and TRBJ2-2; 7 nucleotides agree with TRBD1. Looked up from germline, CDR1 is SNHLY and CDR2 is FYNNEI. CDR3 length equals 14 residues. The trim removed 2 bases at V and 7 bases at J, leaving 4 bases unmatched. CDR3 DNA sequence: TGTGCCAGCAGTGAACCGACAGGGAACGGGGAGCTGTTTTTT. It encodes CASSEPTGNGELFF.

CDR3 coding DNA: TGTGCCAGCAGTCCGCCTTTGGGGGGCAATCAGCCCCAGCATTTT. This encodes CASSPPLGGNQPQHF. This chain uses TRBV6-5 with TRBJ1-5; D possibly corresponds to TRBD1 (5 bases). The CDR3 loop spans 15 amino acids. Per germline, CDR1 MNHEY and CDR2 SVGAGI. Trimming pared 5 bases from V and 2 bases from J, leaving 13 bases between.

The chain employs TRBV4-1 and TRBJ2-1, with TRBD2 matching over 12 bases. CDR3 length: 14 residues. CDR1 is MGHRA, CDR2 YSYEKL, per germline. V dropped 4 bases and J dropped 7; count of bases not matched to a gene: 2. The CDR3: CASSRLAGANEQFF. DNA of the CDR3: TGCGCCAGCAGCCGACTAGCGGGAGCTAATGAGCAGTTCTTC.

This chain links TRBV11-2 with TRBJ2-7; 9 bases map to TRBD2. Germline CDR1 and CDR2: SGHAT and FQNNGV. The CDR3 is 15 amino acids. The V and J ends lost 7 bases and 3 bases, in that order; junction bases with no gene match: 10. The CDR3 region is CASTTGLASNYEQYF. CDR3 DNA sequence: TGTGCCAGCACCACCGGACTAGCGAGTAACTACGAGCAGTACTTC.

There are a few counts of this clone. The chain couples TRBV19 to TRBJ2-7; 8 bases line up with TRBD2. CDR1 LNHDA and CDR2 SQIVND come from the germline V gene (reference sequence). The CDR3 spans 14 residues. The J segment lost 1 base and the V segment lost 3 bases, leaving 2 bases of the junction unmatched. CDR3 residues: CASSISGESYEQYF. CDR3 in DNA: TGTGCCAGTAGTATTAGCGGGGAGTCCTACGAGCAGTACTTC.

The chain recombines TRBV18 with TRBJ1-2, with TRBD1 matching over 9 bases. Losses at the gene ends were 2 bases for V and 4 bases for J; bases not matched to a gene: 14. Germline CDR1 is KGHSH and CDR2 is LQKENI. The CDR3 covers 18 residues. CDR3 coding DNA: TGTGCCAGCTCACCAAACCCGGGACAGGGTCGTTCCGCCTATGGCTACACCTTC. It specifies CASSPNPGQGRSAYGYTF.

A single count supports this clone. The rearrangement uses TRBV3-1 (or the pseudogene TRBV3-2) and TRBJ2-1; no reliable D call. The CDR3 extends over 14 amino acids. V was cut by 0 bases and J by 5 bases, with 8 bases left in between. The germline gives CDR1 LGHDT, CDR2 YNNKEL (reference sequence). The CDR3 region is CASSQDSGNNEQFF. The CDR3 bases are TGTGCCAGCAGCCAAGATAGTGGTAACAATGAGCAGTTCTTC.

The chain recombines TRBV3-1 (or the pseudogene TRBV3-2) with TRBJ1-5, with D unresolved. The CDR3 is 13 residues long. Germline CDR1 LGHDT, CDR2 YNNKEL (reference sequence). V lost 4 bases and J 5 bases, leaving 9 bases between the germline ends. Here the CDR3 reads CASSPWPDQPQHF. The CDR3 DNA reads TGTGCCAGCAGCCCCTGGCCGGATCAGCCCCAGCATTTT.

The chain uses TRBV5-1 and TRBJ1-6, with D possibly TRBD1 on 5 matching bases. V lost 4 bases to trimming and J lost 0 bases, with 11 bases between them. CDR3 size: 16 residues. Germline lookup yields CDR1 SGHRS and CDR2 YFSETQ. CDR3 nucleotide sequence: TGCGCCAGCAGCCTGACAGCGCGCTCCTATAATTCACCCCTCCACTTT. Its translation: CASSLTARSYNSPLHF.

The chain recombines TRBV6-2 or TRBV6-3 with TRBJ1-5; no clear D gene. Germline V gene lookup returns CDR1 MNHEY and CDR2 SVGEGT. V was clipped by 0 bases and J by 3 bases, with 18 bases between them. The CDR3 covers 18 residues. CDR3 DNA: TGTGCCAGCAGTTACTCGAGTAGCAGCCTCCCAATCAATCAGCCCCAGCATTTT. Translation gives CASSYSSSSLPINQPQHF.

The sample holds one count of this clone. V usage is TRBV19 and J usage is TRBJ2-3; 8 bases fit TRBD2. Per germline, CDR1 LNHDA and CDR2 SQIVND (reference sequence). The junction had 10 bases not matched to a gene; V was cut back by 4 bases and J by 4 bases. The CDR3 sequence is 16 residues long. The CDR3 DNA follows: TGTGCCAGTAGTACAGAGCGGGAGAGTCTGGCAGATACGCAGTATTTT. This gives the protein CASSTERESLADTQYF.